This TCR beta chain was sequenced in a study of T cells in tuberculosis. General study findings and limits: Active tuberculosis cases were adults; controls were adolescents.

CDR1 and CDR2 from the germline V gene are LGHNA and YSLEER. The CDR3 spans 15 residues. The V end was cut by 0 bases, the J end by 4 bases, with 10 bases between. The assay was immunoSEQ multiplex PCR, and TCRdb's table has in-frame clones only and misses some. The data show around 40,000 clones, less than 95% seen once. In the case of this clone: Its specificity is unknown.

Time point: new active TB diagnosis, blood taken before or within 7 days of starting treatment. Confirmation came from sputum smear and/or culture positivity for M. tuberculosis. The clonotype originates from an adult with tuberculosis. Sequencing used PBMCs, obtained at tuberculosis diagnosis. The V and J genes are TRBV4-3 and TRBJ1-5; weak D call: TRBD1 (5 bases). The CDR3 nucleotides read TGCGCCAGCAGCCAAGATGGGGCAGAAAATCAGCCCCAGCATTTT. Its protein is CASSQDGAENQPQHF.